The present TCR beta chain was sequenced within a study of spatial heterogeneity in lung cancer. Study background: 72 TRACERx patients with early, untreated non-small cell lung cancer donated samples. Available follow-up PBMC samples were sequenced, at a median of approximately two years post-resection.

Via MiXCR, TCRdb re-called the 5' RACE reads, giving one row per CDR3 protein. The sample consists of about 120,000 distinct CDR3 sequences, about 12% of them appearing once. This clonotype was counted many times. Time point in this sample: blood at routine non-recurrence follow-up after resection. Unsorted whole RNA samples from tumor, nontumor lung or frozen PBMC were sequenced. CDR3 length: 11 amino acids. V was clipped by 5 bases and J by 7 bases, with 6 bases between them. The V gene's germline CDR1 is SGHAT and CDR2 FQDESV (reference sequence). This receptor was obtained from a male donor with early-stage non-small cell lung cancer. This sequence joins TRBV11-1 and TRBJ2-1; D remains unclear. The input for sequencing was PBMCs, taken at follow-up. The CDR3: CASSRANEQFF. The CDR3 bases are TGTGCCAGCAGCCGAGCGAATGAGCAGTTCTTC.